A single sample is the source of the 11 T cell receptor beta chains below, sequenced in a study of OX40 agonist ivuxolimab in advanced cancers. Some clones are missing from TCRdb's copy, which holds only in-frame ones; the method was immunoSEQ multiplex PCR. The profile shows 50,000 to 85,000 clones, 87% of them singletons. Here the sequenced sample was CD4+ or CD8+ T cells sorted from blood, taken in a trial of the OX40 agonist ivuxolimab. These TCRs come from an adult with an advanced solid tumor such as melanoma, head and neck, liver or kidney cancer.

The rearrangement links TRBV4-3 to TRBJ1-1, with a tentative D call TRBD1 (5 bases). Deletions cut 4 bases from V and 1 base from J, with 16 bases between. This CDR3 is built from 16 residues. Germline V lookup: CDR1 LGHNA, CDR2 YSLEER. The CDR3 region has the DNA TGCGCCAGCAGCCCTGGACACCTACTGCCGAACACTGAAGCTTTCTTT. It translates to CASSPGHLLPNTEAFF.

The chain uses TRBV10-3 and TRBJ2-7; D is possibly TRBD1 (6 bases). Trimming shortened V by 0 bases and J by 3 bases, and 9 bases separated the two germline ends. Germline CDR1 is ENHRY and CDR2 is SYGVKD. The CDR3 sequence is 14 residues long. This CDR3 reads CAISESGTLYEQYF. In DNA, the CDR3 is TGTGCCATCAGTGAGTCTGGGACACTCTACGAGCAGTACTTC.

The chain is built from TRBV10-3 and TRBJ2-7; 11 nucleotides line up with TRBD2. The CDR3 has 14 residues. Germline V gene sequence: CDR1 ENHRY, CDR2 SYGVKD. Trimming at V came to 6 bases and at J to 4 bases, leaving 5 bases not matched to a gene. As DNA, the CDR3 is TGTGCCATCAGATACGGGACTAGCGGTTACGAGCAGTACTTC. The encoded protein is CAIRYGTSGYEQYF.

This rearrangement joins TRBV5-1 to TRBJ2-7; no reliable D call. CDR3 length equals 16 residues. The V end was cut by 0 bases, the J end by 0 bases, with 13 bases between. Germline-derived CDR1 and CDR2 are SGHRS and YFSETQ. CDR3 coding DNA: TGCGCCAGCAGCTTGGCCCCGGCCTCGAGCTCCTACGAGCAGTACTTC. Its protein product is CASSLAPASSSYEQYF.

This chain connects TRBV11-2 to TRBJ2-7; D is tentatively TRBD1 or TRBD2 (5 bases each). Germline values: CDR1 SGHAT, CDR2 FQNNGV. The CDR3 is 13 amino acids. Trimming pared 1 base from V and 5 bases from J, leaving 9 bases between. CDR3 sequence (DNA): TGTGCCAGCAGCTTAGTGCCGGGACACGAGCAGTACTTC. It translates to CASSLVPGHEQYF. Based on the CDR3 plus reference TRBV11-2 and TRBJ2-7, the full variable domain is EAGVAQSPRYKIIEKRQSVAFWCNPISGHATLYWYQQILGQGPKLLIQFQNNGVVDDSQLPKDRFSAERLKGVDSTLKIQPAKLEDSAVYLCASSLVPGHEQYFGPGTRLTVT.

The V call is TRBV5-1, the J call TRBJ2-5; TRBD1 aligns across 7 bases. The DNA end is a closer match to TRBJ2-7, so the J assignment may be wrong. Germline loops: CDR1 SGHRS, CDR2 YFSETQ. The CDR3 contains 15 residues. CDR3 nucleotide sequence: TGCGCCAGCAGCTTGGGACAGGGTAGTTCCTACGAGCAGTACTTC. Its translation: CASSLGQGSSYEQYF.

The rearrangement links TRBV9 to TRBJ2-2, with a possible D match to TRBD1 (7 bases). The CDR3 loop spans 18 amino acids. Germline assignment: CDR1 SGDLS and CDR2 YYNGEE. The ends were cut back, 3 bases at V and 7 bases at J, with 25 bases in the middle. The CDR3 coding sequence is TGTGCCAGCAGCGCCCTTCTATTCGCGGACAGGCGGGGCGGGGAGCTGTTTTTT. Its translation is CASSALLFADRRGGELFF.

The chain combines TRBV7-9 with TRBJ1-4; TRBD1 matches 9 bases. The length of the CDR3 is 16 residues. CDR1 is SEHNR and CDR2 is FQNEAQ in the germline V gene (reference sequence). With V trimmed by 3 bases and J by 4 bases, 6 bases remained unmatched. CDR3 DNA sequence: TGTGCCAGCAGCTTTGATCCGGGACAGGGTAATGAAAAACTGTTTTTT. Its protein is CASSFDPGQGNEKLFF.

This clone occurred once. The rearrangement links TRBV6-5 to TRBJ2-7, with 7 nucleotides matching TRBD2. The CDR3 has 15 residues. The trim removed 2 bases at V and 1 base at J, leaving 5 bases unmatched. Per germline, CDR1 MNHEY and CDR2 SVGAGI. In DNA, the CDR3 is TGTGCCAGCAGTTACGGGGGGGTAGGATCCTACGAGCAGTACTTC. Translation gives CASSYGGVGSYEQYF.

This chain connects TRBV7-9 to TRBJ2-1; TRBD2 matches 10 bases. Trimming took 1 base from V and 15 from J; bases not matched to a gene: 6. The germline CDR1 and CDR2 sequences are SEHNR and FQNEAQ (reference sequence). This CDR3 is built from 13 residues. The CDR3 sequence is CASSLGTSGSRFF. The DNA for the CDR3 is TGTGCCAGCAGCTTAGGGACTAGCGGATCCCGGTTCTTC.

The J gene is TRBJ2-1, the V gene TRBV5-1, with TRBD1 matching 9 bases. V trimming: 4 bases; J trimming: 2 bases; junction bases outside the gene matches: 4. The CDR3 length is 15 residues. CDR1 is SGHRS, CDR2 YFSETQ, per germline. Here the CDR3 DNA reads TGCGCCAGCAGCAACCGACAGGGGGCCTACAATGAGCAGTTCTTC. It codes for CASSNRQGAYNEQFF.